The 23 T cell receptor beta chains presented below share a single source sample, sequenced in a study of T cells in AML relapse after transplant (dated by TCRdb to about 2019). Receptors were amplified or captured by PCR. Instrument on record: Illumina MiSeq. Instead of multiplex PCR, a modified RACE PCR protocol was used to amplify TCR alpha and beta chains from RNA. The raw public reads went through TCRdb reprocessing: fastp at Q25, MiXCR clone calling, in-frame beta chains kept. Rows are combined by CDR3 protein, so each entry shows the most common genes and DNA. The sample has about 3,500 distinct CDR3 sequences on record, about 10% of them singletons. The ten largest clonotypes hold about 30% of the sample. This material consisted of bone marrow, either the whole sample or a sorted T cell fraction (not recorded which), taken in complete remission. These receptors originate from a human donor who had a stem cell transplant for acute myeloid leukemia. In patients who had a transplant, some T cells may come from the graft donor.

This clonotype rates as medium-sized. V and J are TRBV10-3 and TRBJ1-1, with D uncertain. CDR1 is ENHRY, CDR2 SYGVKD, per germline. V lost 0 bases, J lost 2 bases, and 7 bases lay in between. This CDR3 has 14 amino acids. CDR3 nucleotides: TGTGCCATCAGTGAGTCCATTAAAAACACTGAAGCTTTCTTT. Translated, it gives CAISESIKNTEAFF.

Ten or more counts support this clonotype. The V call is TRBV12-3 or TRBV12-4, the J call TRBJ2-1, with 9 positions matching TRBD2. This CDR3 region has 14 residues. Trimming took 7 bases from V and 4 from J; bases not matched to a gene: 5. DNA for the CDR3: TGTGCCAGCAACGCGGGGGGGCGTTACAATGAGCAGTTCTTC. Translating it yields CASNAGGRYNEQFF.

In this sample, this clonotype turned up many times. The chain joins TRBV20-1 to TRBJ2-5; D could derive from TRBD1 or TRBD2 (5 bases each). CDR3 length: 14 residues. V lost 6 bases to trimming and J lost 1 base, with 15 bases between them. CDR1 DFQATT and CDR2 SNEGSKA come from the germline V gene (reference sequence). In DNA form, the CDR3 reads TGCAGTGCAGAAGGGACCGAGATCCAAGAGACCCAGTACTTC. Translation gives CSAEGTEIQETQYF.

This clonotype is labeled as medium-sized. The chain links TRBV5-1 to TRBJ2-7, with a possible D match to TRBD1 (6 bases). Germline-derived CDR1 and CDR2 are SGHRS and YFSETQ. This CDR3 has 14 amino acids. Trimming pared 4 bases from V and 5 bases from J, leaving 16 bases between. The DNA of the CDR3 is TGCGCCAGCAGCACCGTACAGGGATCCAACGAGCAGTACTTC. Its protein product is CASSTVQGSNEQYF.

This clonotype qualifies as medium-sized. This rearrangement joins TRBV6-2 or TRBV6-3 to TRBJ1-2; 7 bases are shared with TRBD1. J gave up 8 bases and V 5 bases, and 8 bases lay outside the gene matches. This CDR3 has 13 residues. CDR1 and CDR2 from the germline V gene are MNHEY and SVGEGT. This CDR3 reads CASSRDRRSGYTF. In DNA form, the CDR3 reads TGTGCCAGCAGTCGGGACAGAAGATCAGGCTACACCTTC.

This clonotype appeared many times. CDR3 sequence (DNA): TGCGCCAGCAGCCTTACCGGGACAGGGGTCCACTTGGAGCTGTTTTTT. It codes for CASSLTGTGVHLELFF. The V call is TRBV5-1, the J call TRBJ2-2; 10 nucleotides line up with TRBD1. Germline V gene lookup returns CDR1 SGHRS and CDR2 YFSETQ. The CDR3 spans 16 residues. V was clipped by 4 bases and J by 10 bases; unmatched bases: 13. Combining the CDR3 with reference TRBV5-1 and TRBJ2-2 gives the whole variable domain KAGVTQTPRYLIKTRGQQVTLSCSPISGHRSVSWYQQTPGQGLQFLFEYFSETQRNKGNFPGRFSGRQFSNSRSEMNVSTLELGDSALYLCASSLTGTGVHLELFFGEGSRLTVL.

This clonotype is medium-sized by share. The V and J genes are TRBV4-1 and TRBJ1-6; D unresolved. With 4 bases removed from V and 7 bases from J, the gap between germline ends came to 17 bases. Germline CDR1 is MGHRA and CDR2 is YSYEKL. This CDR3 is built from 16 residues. CDR3 loop: CASSPSQGGLNSPLHF. The CDR3 DNA follows: TGCGCCAGCAGCCCGTCCCAAGGAGGGCTGAATTCACCCCTCCACTTT.

The CDR3 reads CASSLRLGSGANVLTF. The CDR3 nucleotides are TGTGCCAGCAGTTTACGTTTAGGCTCTGGGGCCAACGTCCTGACTTTC. The rearrangement joins TRBV27 to TRBJ2-6; no firm D call. Trimming removed 2 bases at V and 0 bases at J, with 8 bases between. The CDR3 totals 16 residues. Germline V gives CDR1 MNHEY, CDR2 SMNVEV (reference sequence).

This clonotype has at least ten counts. CDR3 region: CASSYGTEYTDTQYF. Written as DNA, the CDR3 is TGTGCCAGCAGTTACGGGACAGAATACACAGATACGCAGTATTTT. This chain links TRBV6-5 with TRBJ2-3, with TRBD1 matching 7 bases. J lost 2 bases, V lost 2 bases, and 4 bases had no gene match. The CDR3 loop spans 15 amino acids. Per the germline V gene, CDR1 is MNHEY and CDR2 is SVGAGI.

The sample holds many counts of this clonotype. This sequence joins TRBV6-2 or TRBV6-3 and TRBJ2-7, with D possibly being TRBD1 or TRBD2 (5 bases each). Germline V gene lookup returns CDR1 MNHEY and CDR2 SVGEGT. The CDR3 runs 17 residues. With 0 bases removed from V and 7 bases from J, the gap between germline ends came to 22 bases. The CDR3 nucleotides are TGTGCCAGCAGTTACTCGAAAGCCGGGACCGGCCTACGAGAGCAGTACTTC. Its translation: CASSYSKAGTGLREQYF.

This clonotype is labeled as medium-sized. The chain joins TRBV6-6 to TRBJ1-6, with D possibly being TRBD1 (5 bases). Trimming took 0 bases from V and 9 from J, leaving 12 bases between them. The CDR3 runs to 15 residues. In germline, CDR1 is MNHNY, CDR2 SVGAGI (reference sequence). CDR3 bases: TGTGCCAGCAGTTACTCGAGGGCTGGGGCTTCACCCCTCCACTTT. This translates into CASSYSRAGASPLHF.

In its sample, this clonotype is medium-sized. The V gene is TRBV28, the J gene TRBJ1-2, with D perhaps matching TRBD1 (5 bases). Germline V CDR1 and CDR2: MDHEN, SYDVKM. The CDR3 contains 15 residues. V shed 6 bases and J shed 4 bases, with 18 bases lying between them. The CDR3 protein is CASSPSGPLGYGYTF. For the CDR3, the DNA is TGTGCCAGCAGCCCATCGGGGCCCCTCGGCTATGGCTACACCTTC.

The chain employs TRBV7-8 and TRBJ1-4; the D gene is possibly TRBD1 (5 bases). Germline V gene data show CDR1 as SGHVS and CDR2 as FQNEAQ. The V gene lost 5 bases and the J gene lost 1 base, with 11 bases spanning the gap. There are 15 residues in the CDR3. The CDR3 DNA reads TGTGCCAGCAGCCTCGACAGAGTAACTAATGAAAAACTGTTTTTT. Amino acid sequence: CASSLDRVTNEKLFF.

Within the sample, this clonotype is medium-sized. The CDR3 reads CASSEAAGGPTDTQYF. In nucleotides, the CDR3 is TGTGCCAGCAGCGAAGCAGCGGGGGGGCCTACAGATACGCAGTATTTT. This chain connects TRBV11-3 to TRBJ2-3; TRBD2 matches 10 bases. The CDR3 runs to 16 residues. The J segment lost 3 bases and the V segment lost 5 bases, leaving 8 bases of the junction unmatched. Per the germline V gene, CDR1 is SGHNT and CDR2 is YENEEA.

This clonotype was observed at least ten times. J is TRBJ2-1 and V is TRBV5-1, with 8 bases that match TRBD2. V was pared by 6 bases and J by 2 bases, with 13 bases of the junction left unmatched. The germline CDR1 and CDR2 sequences are SGHRS and YFSETQ. This CDR3 has 17 amino acids. This chain's CDR3 is CASTRSAGGVPYNEQFF. CDR3 bases: TGCGCCAGCACCAGGTCCGCGGGGGGCGTCCCCTACAATGAGCAGTTCTTC.

This clonotype is classed as medium-sized. The chain has TRBV4-2 and TRBJ1-2, with no clear D. Between the trimmed V and J ends, which lost 0 bases and 8 bases, there was a span of 16 bases. CDR1 is LGHNA, CDR2 YNFKEQ, per germline. The CDR3 has 15 residues. CDR3 residues: CASSQDRWRGRGYTF. The CDR3 coding sequence is TGTGCCAGCAGCCAAGATCGATGGCGGGGTCGCGGCTACACCTTC.

This clonotype was counted at least ten times. The chain couples TRBV20-1 to TRBJ2-2; 10 bases align to TRBD2. CDR1 DFQATT and CDR2 SNEGSKA come from the germline V gene (reference sequence). Unmatched junction bases numbered 8, after V lost 6 bases and J lost 1 base. This CDR3 has 16 residues. CDR3 residues: CSAFPSSGGNTGELFF. In DNA form, the CDR3 reads TGCAGTGCCTTCCCCTCTAGCGGGGGGAACACCGGGGAGCTGTTTTTT.

This clonotype was recorded at least ten times. The chain combines TRBV12-3 or TRBV12-4 with TRBJ1-1; 9 positions agree with TRBD1. V shed 5 bases and J 1 base; nucleotides not matched to a gene: 17. This CDR3 has 19 residues. CDR3 in amino acids: CASSPQPAGTGTRNTEAFF. CDR3 DNA: TGTGCCAGCAGTCCCCAGCCCGCCGGGACAGGGACCCGGAACACTGAAGCTTTCTTT.

Within the sample, this clonotype is medium-sized. This chain connects TRBV7-2 to TRBJ2-3, with 8 bases matching TRBD2. Germline CDR1 is SGHTA and CDR2 is FQGNSA. The junction had 8 bases not matched to a gene; V was cut back by 5 bases and J by 1 base. The CDR3 loop spans 16 amino acids. As DNA, the CDR3 is TGTGCCAGCAGCATGCGGCGGGGGGCGGGCACAGATACGCAGTATTTT. Protein: CASSMRRGAGTDTQYF.

This clonotype is deemed medium-sized. The V and J genes are TRBV4-3 and TRBJ1-2, with 8 bases identical to TRBD1. The CDR3 consists of 17 residues. With V trimmed by 0 bases and J by 4 bases, 10 bases remained unmatched. CDR1 and CDR2 from the germline V gene are LGHNA and YSLEER. The CDR3 loop is CASSQDRQGAPSYGYTF. Here the CDR3 DNA reads TGCGCCAGCAGCCAAGATCGCCAGGGGGCGCCGAGCTATGGCTACACCTTC.

Concerning this clonotype itself: This may be a read error: a much more frequent sequence differs by one nucleotide. The chain recombines TRBV5-6 with TRBJ1-6; D remains ambiguous. Germline-derived CDR1 and CDR2 are SGHDT and YYEEEE. V lost 5 bases and J lost 16, with 16 bases in between. The CDR3 runs to 12 residues. As DNA, the CDR3 is TGTGCCAGCAGTCCCTCCCCGGATCAACTCCACTTT. It translates to CASSPSPDQLHF.

By sample share, this clonotype is hyperexpanded. V and J are TRBV29-1 and TRBJ2-1; D not certain. Between the trimmed V and J ends, which lost 5 bases and 3 bases, there was a span of 5 bases. Germline CDR1 and CDR2: SQVTM and ANQGSEA. The CDR3 is 11 amino acids. The CDR3 DNA sequence: TGCAGCGTTAATTACTACAATGAGCAGTTCTTC. Amino acid sequence: CSVNYYNEQFF.

Judged by abundance, this clonotype is medium-sized (0.01 to 0.1%). The rearrangement joins TRBV10-3 to TRBJ2-5, with D hard to call. The length of the CDR3 is 12 residues. Looked up from germline, CDR1 is ENHRY and CDR2 is SYGVKD. The V and J ends lost 6 bases and 5 bases respectively, with 10 bases between them. The chain's CDR3 is CAISKGGETQYF. In DNA form, the CDR3 reads TGTGCCATCAGCAAGGGTGGCGAGACCCAGTACTTC.